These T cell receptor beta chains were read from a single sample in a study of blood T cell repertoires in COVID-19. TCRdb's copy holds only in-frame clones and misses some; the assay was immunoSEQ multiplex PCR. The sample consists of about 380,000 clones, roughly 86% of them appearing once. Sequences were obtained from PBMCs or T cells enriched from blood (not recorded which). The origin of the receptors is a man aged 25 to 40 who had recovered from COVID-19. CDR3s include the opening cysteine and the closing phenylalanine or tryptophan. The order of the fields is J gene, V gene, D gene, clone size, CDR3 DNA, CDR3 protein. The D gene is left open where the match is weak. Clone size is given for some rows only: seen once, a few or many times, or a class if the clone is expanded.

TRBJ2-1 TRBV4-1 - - TGCGCCAGCAGCCAAGGCAGTGCCTACAATGAGCAGTTCTTC CASSQGSAYNEQFF
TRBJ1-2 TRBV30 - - TGTGCCTGGAGTGTAAACGTTAGAAACTATGGCTACACCTTC CAWSVNVRNYGYTF
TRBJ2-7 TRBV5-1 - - TGCGCCAGCAGCGCGGCTCTTGGGGGCAGTTACGAGCAGTACTTC CASSAALGGSYEQYF
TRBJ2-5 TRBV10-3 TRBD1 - TGTGCCATCAGTGAGACAGGGGGCCAAGAGACCCAGTACTTC CAISETGGQETQYF
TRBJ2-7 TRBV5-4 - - TGTGCCAGCAGCTTGGAACAGGGCCAGGGCAAGCAGTACTTC CASSLEQGQGKQYF
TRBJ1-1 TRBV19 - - TGTGCCAGTAACCAACAGGCTGATCTGAACACTGAAGCTTTCTTT CASNQQADLNTEAFF
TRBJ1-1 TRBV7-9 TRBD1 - TGTGCCAGCAGCCTTCCGGACAGGGAGACTGAAGCTTTCTTT CASSLPDRETEAFF
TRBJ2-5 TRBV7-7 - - TGTGCCAGCAGCTTAGGCGGGGTCCGGGAGACCCAGTACTTC CASSLGGVRETQYF
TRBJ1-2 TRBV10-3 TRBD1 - TGTGCCATCAGTGGGGCCGGGACAGGTGACTATGGCTACACCTTC CAISGAGTGDYGYTF
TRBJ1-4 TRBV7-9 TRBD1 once TGTGCCAGCAGCCAGGGACAGGAAAATGAAAAACTGTTTTTT CASSQGQENEKLFF
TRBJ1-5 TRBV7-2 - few TGTGCCAGCAGCTTAGTATTAGGGAGGATCCGCAATCAGCCCCAGCATTTT CASSLVLGRIRNQPQHF
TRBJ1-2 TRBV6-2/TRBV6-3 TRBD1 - TGTGCCAGCAGTACCGGGACAGGTCTCGGCTACACCTTC CASSTGTGLGYTF
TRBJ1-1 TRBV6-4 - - TGTGCCAGCAGTGACGCCCCCCGGAGGGGTAACACTGAAGCTTTCTTT CASSDAPRRGNTEAFF
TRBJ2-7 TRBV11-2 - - TGTGCCAGCAGCCCGGGGGTCTGGAATAGGAACGAGCAGTACTTC CASSPGVWNRNEQYF
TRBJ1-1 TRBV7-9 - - TGTGCCAGCAGCTTAGCAGGGAGGGCTGAAGCTTTCTTT CASSLAGRAEAFF
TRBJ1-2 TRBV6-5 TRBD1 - TGTGCCAGCCGGCAGGGGGTCTATTATGGCTACACCTTC CASRQGVYYGYTF
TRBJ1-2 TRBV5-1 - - TGCGCCAGCAGCTTGGCTGGCAGGGACTATGGCTACACCTTC CASSLAGRDYGYTF
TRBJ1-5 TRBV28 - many TGTGCCAGCAAGTTGGCGGCGGTCAATCAGCCCCAGCATTTT CASKLAAVNQPQHF
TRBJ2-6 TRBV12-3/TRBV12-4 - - TGTGCCAGCAGACTCGCGGGGGCCAACGTCCTGACTTTC CASRLAGANVLTF
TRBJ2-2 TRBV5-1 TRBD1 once TGCGCCAGCAGCTTGGATGGGACAGTCACCGGGGAGCTGTTTTTT CASSLDGTVTGELFF
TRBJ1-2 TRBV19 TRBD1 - TGTGCCAGTACCTCGGACAGGGCCAATTACTATGGCTACACCTTC CASTSDRANYYGYTF
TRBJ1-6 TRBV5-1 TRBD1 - TGCGCCAGCAGCTTGGAGGGACAGGATAATTCACCCCTCCACTTT CASSLEGQDNSPLHF
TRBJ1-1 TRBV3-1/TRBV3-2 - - TGTGCCAGCAGCCAATACTCAGGGCAGGACACTGAAGCTTTCTTT CASSQYSGQDTEAFF
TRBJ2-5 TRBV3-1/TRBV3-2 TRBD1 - TGTGCCAGCAGCCAGCCGGGACAGCATAAAGAGACCCAGTACTTC CASSQPGQHKETQYF
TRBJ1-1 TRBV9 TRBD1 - TGTGCCAGCAGCCCTGGGACAGGGAGATCCACTGAAGCTTTCTTT CASSPGTGRSTEAFF
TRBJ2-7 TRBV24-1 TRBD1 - TGTGCCACCAGTGATCCCGGGACAGGCGACGAGCAGTACTTC CATSDPGTGDEQYF
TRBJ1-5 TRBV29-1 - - TGCAGCGTTGCGGACAGTAGCAATCAGCCCCAGCATTTT CSVADSSNQPQHF
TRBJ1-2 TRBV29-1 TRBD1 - TGCAGCCACGGGACAGACTATGGCTACACCTTC CSHGTDYGYTF
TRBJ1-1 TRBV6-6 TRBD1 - TGTGCCAGCTTACTCGGGACAGGGGTGTACACTGAAGCTTTCTTT CASLLGTGVYTEAFF
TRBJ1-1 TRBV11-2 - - TGTGCCAGCAGCTCCACAGGGACGACTGAAGCTTTCTTT CASSSTGTTEAFF
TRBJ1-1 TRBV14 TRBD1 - TGTGCCAGCAGCCAAGAACAGGGGGCGAGGACTGAAGCTTTCTTT CASSQEQGARTEAFF
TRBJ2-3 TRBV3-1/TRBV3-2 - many TGTGCCAGCAGCGCTGTCGGCGGGCCCACAGATACGCAGTATTTT CASSAVGGPTDTQYF
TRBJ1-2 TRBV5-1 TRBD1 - TGCGCCAGCAGCTTTGACAGGGGTGGAGGCTACACCTTC CASSFDRGGGYTF
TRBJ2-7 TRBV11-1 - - TGTGCCAGCAGCCCGCCCCAGGGTGCCTCCGAGCAGTACTTC CASSPPQGASEQYF
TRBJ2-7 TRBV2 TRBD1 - TGTGCCAGCTCGGGACAGGTACTTTACGAGCAGTACTTC CASSGQVLYEQYF
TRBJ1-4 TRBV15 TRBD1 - TGTGCCACCAGCAGAGTACAGGGGACTAATGAAAAACTGTTTTTT CATSRVQGTNEKLFF
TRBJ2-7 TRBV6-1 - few TGTGCCAGCAGTCAAGCTAGAACCTACGAGCAGTACTTC CASSQARTYEQYF
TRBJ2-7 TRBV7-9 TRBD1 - TGTGCCAGCAGCCTGACAGGGGGCTACGAGCAGTACTTC CASSLTGGYEQYF
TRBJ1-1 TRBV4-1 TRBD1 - TGCGCCAGCAGCCAATTACAGGGGGCGAACACTGAAGCTTTCTTT CASSQLQGANTEAFF
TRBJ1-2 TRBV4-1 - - TGCGCCAGCAGCCATCTCCAACCGGAGGGGAACTATGGCTACACCTTC CASSHLQPEGNYGYTF
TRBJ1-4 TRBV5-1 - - TGCGCCAGCCATGCGGGACCCAATGAAAAACTGTTTTTT CASHAGPNEKLFF
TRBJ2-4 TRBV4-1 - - TGCGCCAGCAGCCAAGCTGGCGTGGGCTGGGAAAACATTCAGTACTTC CASSQAGVGWENIQYF
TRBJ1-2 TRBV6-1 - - TGTGCCAGCAGTGAGGACAGAGCTATCTATGGCTACACCTTC CASSEDRAIYGYTF
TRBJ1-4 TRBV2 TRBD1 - TGTGCCAGCAGCGGGACAGGGAGGCCTGGGCATAATGAAAAACTGTTTTTT CASSGTGRPGHNEKLFF
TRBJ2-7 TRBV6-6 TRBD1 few TGTGCCAGCAACGAACCGGGACAGGCCTCTTACGAGCAGTACTTC CASNEPGQASYEQYF
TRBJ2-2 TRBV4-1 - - TGCGCCAGCAGCCAAGATGCGCGGGTCAGGGAGCTGTTTTTT CASSQDARVRELFF
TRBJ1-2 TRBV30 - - TGTGCCTGGAGTGGGTCAGGGCTCAACTATGGCTACACCTTC CAWSGSGLNYGYTF
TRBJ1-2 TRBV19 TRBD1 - TGTGCCAGTAGTATTTCGGACAGGATGGATTACACTAACTATGGCTACACCTTC CASSISDRMDYTNYGYTF
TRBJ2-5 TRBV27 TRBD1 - TGTGCCAGCAGTTGGATACTGACAGGGATGGGAGAGACCCAGTACTTC CASSWILTGMGETQYF
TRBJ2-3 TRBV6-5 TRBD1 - TGTGCCAGCAGCCGCGACAGGGGAGCAGATACGCAGTATTTT CASSRDRGADTQYF